Sequencing of this T cell receptor (beta chain) was carried out in a study of Ad26.COV2.S vaccination and SARS-CoV-2 variants. Study details: Donor had been placed in the Ad26.COV2.S arm of the COV1001 trial. Regarding the study as a whole: Breadth and depth estimates from TCRs may understate total T cell responses.

Remarks on this clone: Its antigen remains unknown.

Here immunoSEQ multiplex PCR was the method, and the copy in TCRdb shows in-frame clones only, minus some. The sample holds hundreds of thousands of clones; roughly 90% are singletons and the top ten take about 1.5%. The treatment denotes: around 19 received Ad26.COV2.S at low or high dose, single or two shots; about 5 received placebo; per-sample allocation not given. Sampling occurred on day 63 after the first vaccine or placebo injection. Per germline, CDR1 SGHRS and CDR2 YFSETQ. The CDR3 loop spans 16 amino acids. Trimming cost V 4 bases and J 5 bases, with 21 bases left between them. This TCR was recovered from a person between 18 and 65 years old who received the Ad26.COV2.S COVID-19 vaccine or a placebo. The sample consisted of peripheral blood, taken in a trial of Ad26.COV2.S vaccine versus placebo. The chain couples TRBV5-1 to TRBJ2-5, with a possible D match to TRBD2 (6 bases). The DNA of the CDR3 is TGCGCCAGCAGCGCATCCGGGACTCCACTCGGGGAGACCCAGTACTTC. This translates into CASSASGTPLGETQYF.